The 19 T cell receptor beta chains below come from one sample, sequenced in a study of T cell repertoires in aging, cancer and after chemotherapy. Multiplex touch-down PCR with TRB-A/B primers amplified rearranged V-D-J TRB sequences. TCRdb re-analysed the multiplex PCR reads in MiXCR, keeping a single row per CDR3 protein. The sample consists of about 9,200 distinct CDR3 sequences, around a third of them appearing once. Peripheral blood genomic DNA, not sorted cells or RNA, was the template. The sample comprised blood. These receptors originate from a human donor in good health.

The chain combines TRBV18 with TRBJ1-4; TRBD1 aligns across 7 bases. The V gene's germline CDR1 is KGHSH and CDR2 LQKENI. Trimming removed 4 bases from V and 7 bases from J; junction bases left unmatched: 15. The length of the CDR3 is 17 residues. The CDR3 DNA is TGTGCCAGCTCACAAACAAACGCCTACAGGGGTTTTGAAAAACTGTTTTTT. Its translation is CASSQTNAYRGFEKLFF.

As concerns this clonotype: A read error may account for a junction end that differs from germline. CDR3 coding DNA: TGTGCCAGCAGCCGCGACAGTCGGAACACTAAAGCTTTCTTT. Its translation: CASSRDSRNTKAFF. This chain links TRBV6-6 with TRBJ1-1; D might be TRBD1 (5 bases). CDR3 length equals 14 residues. Germline values: CDR1 MNHNY, CDR2 SVGAGI (reference sequence).

The chain recombines TRBV7-2 with TRBJ2-1, with 11 nucleotides matching TRBD2. Germline CDR1 and CDR2: SGHTA and FQGNSA. With V trimmed by 5 bases and J by 1 base, 10 bases remained unmatched. The CDR3 is made up of 18 amino acids. The CDR3 DNA reads TGTGCCAGCAGCGCCAACCCTCTAGCGGGGGGTTCCTACAATGAGCAGTTCTTC. Translated, it gives CASSANPLAGGSYNEQFF. Full variable domain (rest looked up from reference TRBV7-2 and TRBJ2-1): GAGVSQSPSNKVTEKGKDVELRCDPISGHTALYWYRQSLGQGLEFLIYFQGNSAPDKSGLPSDRFSAERTGGSVSTLTIQRTQQEDSAVYLCASSANPLAGGSYNEQFFGPGTRLTVL.

The chain links TRBV7-2 to TRBJ2-3; possibly TRBD2 for D (7 bases). V lost 3 bases and J 2 bases, leaving 15 bases between the germline ends. This CDR3 comprises 16 residues. The germline V gene has CDR1 SGHTA and CDR2 FQGNSA. CDR3 nucleotides: TGTGCCAGCAGCTTGGGTGCAGGGGACTACACAGATACGCAGTATTTT. It encodes CASSLGAGDYTDTQYF.

The rearrangement links TRBV6-2 or TRBV6-3 to TRBJ2-6; D is unresolved. The V end was cut by 6 bases, the J end by 2 bases, with 8 bases between. The CDR3 spans 14 residues. Germline V gives CDR1 MNHEY, CDR2 SVGEGT. CDR3 sequence (DNA): TGTGCCAGCAGCTTCCGGACTGGGGCCAACGTCCTGACTTTC. It is translated as CASSFRTGANVLTF.

The chain is built from TRBV7-6 and TRBJ1-5, with TRBD1 matching 8 bases. The CDR3 is made up of 14 amino acids. Germline lookup yields CDR1 SGHVS and CDR2 FNYEAQ. The V gene end was trimmed by 5 bases and the J gene end by 7 bases; junction bases not matched to a gene: 7. The CDR3: CASSRGQGAQPQHF. The CDR3 DNA reads as TGTGCCAGCAGCCGCGGACAGGGTGCACAGCCCCAGCATTTT.

The chain employs TRBV6-2 or TRBV6-3 and TRBJ2-1; TRBD1 matches at 8 bases. The germline CDR1 and CDR2 sequences are MNHEY and SVGEGT. CDR3 size: 15 residues. Trimming cost V 3 bases and J 15 bases; bases outside gene matches: 16. The CDR3 loop is CASSYFGTGPFAGFF. DNA for the CDR3: TGTGCCAGCAGTTATTTTGGGACAGGTCCCTTCGCGGGGTTCTTC.

The chain uses TRBV7-9 and TRBJ2-3; TRBD2 matches 8 bases. In germline, CDR1 is SEHNR, CDR2 FQNEAQ (reference sequence). This CDR3 has 13 residues. V was pared by 0 bases and J by 10 bases, with 3 bases of the junction left unmatched. CDR3 nucleotides: TGTGCCAGCAGCTTAGCTAGCGGGGCTGCGCAGTATTTT. Amino acids: CASSLASGAAQYF.

This clonotype was seen a handful of times. CDR3 protein: CASSLRYSPLHF. The CDR3 DNA is TGTGCCAGCAGTTTAAGGTATTCACCCCTCCACTTT. The chain employs TRBV12-3 or TRBV12-4 and TRBJ1-6; D is unclear. The CDR3 sequence is 12 residues long. V was shortened by 2 bases and J by 8 bases, with 4 bases between the two germline ends.

The chain uses TRBV7-3 and TRBJ1-5; D not resolved. V was cut by 6 bases and J by 4 bases, with 13 bases left in between. The CDR3 length is 14 residues. Germline V gives CDR1 SGHTA, CDR2 FQGTGA. This chain's CDR3 is CASRPGLGNQPQHF. CDR3 in DNA: TGTGCCAGCAGGCCGGGTCTCGGGAATCAGCCCCAGCATTTT.

V gene TRBV12-3 or TRBV12-4 combines with J gene TRBJ1-2; 7 bases are a match to TRBD1. The V gene end was trimmed by 6 bases and the J gene end by 5 bases; junction bases not matched to a gene: 9. The CDR3 is 14 residues long. CDR3 nucleotide sequence: TGTGCCAGCAGCTTAACATGGACAGGTTATGGCTACACCTTC. It yields the protein CASSLTWTGYGYTF.

The chain uses TRBV2 and TRBJ2-2; D is unclear. CDR3 length equals 13 residues. The V gene's germline CDR1 is SNHLY and CDR2 FYNNEI. V was trimmed by 1 base and J by 4 bases, leaving 4 bases between them. CDR3 loop: CASSEGLTGELFF. As DNA, the CDR3 is TGTGCCAGCAGTGAAGGACTCACCGGGGAGCTGTTTTTT.

This clonotype has just one count. V gene TRBV19 combines with J gene TRBJ2-7, with 9 bases fitting TRBD1. This CDR3 region has 15 residues. The junction had 6 bases not matched to a gene; V was cut back by 4 bases and J by 2 bases. CDR1 LNHDA and CDR2 SQIVND come from the germline V gene (reference sequence). The CDR3 DNA follows: TGTGCCAGTAGTAACCGGGACAGGGTAACCTACGAGCAGTACTTC. It translates to CASSNRDRVTYEQYF.

The chain combines TRBV19 with TRBJ2-1; 8 nucleotides agree with TRBD2. Germline V CDR1 and CDR2: LNHDA, SQIVND (reference sequence). V shed 3 bases and J 0 bases; nucleotides not matched to a gene: 4. The CDR3 has 16 amino acids. The CDR3, as DNA: TGTGCCAGTAGTATCTACGGGGGGGGCTCCTACAATGAGCAGTTCTTC. Its translation is CASSIYGGGSYNEQFF.

This clonotype has just a few counts. The chain has TRBV27 and TRBJ1-2; no clear D gene. The germline V gene has CDR1 MNHEY and CDR2 SMNVEV (reference sequence). This CDR3 contains 14 residues. Trimming stripped 6 bases from V and 1 base from J, with 12 bases between. CDR3: CASSRVGVNYGYTF. Written as DNA, the CDR3 is TGTGCCAGCAGCCGAGTCGGTGTTAACTATGGCTACACCTTC.

The chain employs TRBV6-2 or TRBV6-3 and TRBJ1-2; D not certain. Germline CDR1 MNHEY, CDR2 SVGEGT. V shed 1 base and J shed 2 bases, with 11 bases lying between them. The CDR3 loop spans 15 amino acids. CDR3 sequence reads: CASSYWTLQNYGYTF. The CDR3 coding sequence is TGTGCCAGCAGTTACTGGACCCTTCAAAACTATGGCTACACCTTC.

By sample fraction, this clonotype is medium-sized. The chain uses TRBV6-5 and TRBJ1-6; D gene unclear. Germline loops: CDR1 MNHEY, CDR2 SVGAGI. V shed 2 bases and J shed 5 bases, with 10 bases lying between them. The CDR3 is 15 amino acids. The CDR3 reads CASSYTDGDNSPLHF. The CDR3 bases are TGTGCCAGCAGTTACACCGACGGTGATAATTCACCCCTCCACTTT.

The rearrangement joins TRBV5-6 to TRBJ1-5; no firm D call. CDR1 and CDR2 (germline): SGHDT, YYEEEE. CDR3 length equals 16 residues. The germline V and J ends were trimmed by 4 bases and 0 bases, with 14 bases remaining between them. DNA for the CDR3: TGTGCCAGCAGCCGGTGGAACGGAGATAGCAATCAGCCCCAGCATTTT. Protein: CASSRWNGDSNQPQHF. Supplemented by reference TRBV5-6 and TRBJ1-5, the full variable domain reads DAGVTQSPTHLIKTRGQQVTLRCSPKSGHDTVSWYQQALGQGPQFIFQYYEEEERQRGNFPDRFSGHQFPNYSSELNVNALLLGDSALYLCASSRWNGDSNQPQHFGDGTRLSIL.

This chain links TRBV7-2 with TRBJ2-3, with 10 bases fitting TRBD2. After removal of 4 bases from V and 7 bases from J, the junction contained 14 bases not matched to a gene. The CDR3 length is 17 residues. Germline assignment: CDR1 SGHTA and CDR2 FQGNSA. The CDR3 here is CASSSVSSAGGRNTQYF. The CDR3, as DNA: TGTGCCAGCAGCTCCGTCAGCTCAGCGGGGGGGCGAAATACGCAGTATTTT.